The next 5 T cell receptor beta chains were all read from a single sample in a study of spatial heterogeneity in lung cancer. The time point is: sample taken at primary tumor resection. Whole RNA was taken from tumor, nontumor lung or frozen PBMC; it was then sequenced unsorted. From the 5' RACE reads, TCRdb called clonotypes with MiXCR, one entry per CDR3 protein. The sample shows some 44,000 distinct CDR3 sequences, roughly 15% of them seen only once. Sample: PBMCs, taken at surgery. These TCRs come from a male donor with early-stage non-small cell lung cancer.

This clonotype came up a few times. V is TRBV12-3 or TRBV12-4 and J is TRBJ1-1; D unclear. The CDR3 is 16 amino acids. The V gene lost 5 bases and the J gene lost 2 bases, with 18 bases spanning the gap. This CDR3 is CASSTTSEQRNTEAFF. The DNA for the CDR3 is TGTGCCAGCAGTACCACCTCCGAGCAGCGAAACACTGAAGCTTTCTTT.

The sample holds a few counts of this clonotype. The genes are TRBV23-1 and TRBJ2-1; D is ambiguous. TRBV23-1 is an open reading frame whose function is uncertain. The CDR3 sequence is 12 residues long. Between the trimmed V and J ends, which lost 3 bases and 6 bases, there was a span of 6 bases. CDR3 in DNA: TGCGCCAGCAGTCACGTAGGCAATGAGCAGTTCTTC. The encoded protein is CASSHVGNEQFF.

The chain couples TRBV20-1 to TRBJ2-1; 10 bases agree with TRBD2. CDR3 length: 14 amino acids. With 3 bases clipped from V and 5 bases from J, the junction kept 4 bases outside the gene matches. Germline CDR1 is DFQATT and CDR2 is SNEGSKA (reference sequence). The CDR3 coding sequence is TGCAGTGCTAGGAGGCTAGCGGGGGACAATGAGCAGTTCTTC. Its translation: CSARRLAGDNEQFF.

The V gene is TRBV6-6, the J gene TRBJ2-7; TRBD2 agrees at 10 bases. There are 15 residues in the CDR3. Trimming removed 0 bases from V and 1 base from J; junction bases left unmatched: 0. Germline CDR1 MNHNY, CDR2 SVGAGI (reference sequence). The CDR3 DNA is TGTGCCAGCAGTTACTCGACTAGCGGGTCCTACGAGCAGTACTTC. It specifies CASSYSTSGSYEQYF.

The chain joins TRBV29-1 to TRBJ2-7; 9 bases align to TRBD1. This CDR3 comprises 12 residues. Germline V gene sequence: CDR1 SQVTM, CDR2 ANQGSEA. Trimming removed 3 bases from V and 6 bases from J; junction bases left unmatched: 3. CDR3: CSVEPGQGEQYF. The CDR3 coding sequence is TGCAGCGTTGAGCCGGGACAGGGCGAGCAGTACTTC.